This TCR beta chain was profiled in a study of blood T cell repertoires in COVID-19. In the authors' methods: Reference gene primer amplification gave estimated nucleated cell counts. Profiled with immunoSEQ multiplex PCR; TCRdb holds only in-frame clones, not every one. Clonal size and the V and J genes are those of that table, whereas D and trimming came from the DNA. Among about 200,000 clones, about 79% were seen once, and the ten largest hold around 14%. The CDR3 spans 15 residues. CDR1 is SGHRS and CDR2 is YFSETQ in the germline V gene. Trimming stripped 1 base from V and 4 bases from J, with 13 bases between.

The TCR sequence derives from a human donor in a cohort sampled during active COVID-19. The chain recombines TRBV5-1 with TRBJ2-3; D possibly corresponds to TRBD1 (5 bases). The sequencing sample was made of peripheral blood. The CDR3 coding sequence is TGCGCCAGCAGCTTGAGGGGTAATTCGCCAGATACGCAGTATTTT. Its translation is CASSLRGNSPDTQYF.